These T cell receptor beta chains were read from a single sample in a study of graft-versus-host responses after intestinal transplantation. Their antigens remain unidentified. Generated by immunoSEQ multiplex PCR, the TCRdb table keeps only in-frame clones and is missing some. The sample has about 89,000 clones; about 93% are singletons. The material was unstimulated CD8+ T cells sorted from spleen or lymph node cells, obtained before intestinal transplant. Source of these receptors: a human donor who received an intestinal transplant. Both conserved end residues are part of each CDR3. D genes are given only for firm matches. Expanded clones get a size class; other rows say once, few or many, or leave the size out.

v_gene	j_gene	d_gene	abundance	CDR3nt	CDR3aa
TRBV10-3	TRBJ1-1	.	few	TGTGCCATCAGTGACCTCACTGAAGCTTTCTTT	CAISDLTEAFF
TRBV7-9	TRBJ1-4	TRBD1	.	TGTGCCAGCAGCTTAGTGGACAGGCAGGATGAAAAACTGTTTTTT	CASSLVDRQDEKLFF
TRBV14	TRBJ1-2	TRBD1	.	TGTGCCAGCAGCGACCGGGACAGGGTTGGCTACACCTTC	CASSDRDRVGYTF
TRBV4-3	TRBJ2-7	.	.	TGCGCCAGCAGCCCGGATGCGGGACAGTTCTACGAGCAGTACTTC	CASSPDAGQFYEQYF
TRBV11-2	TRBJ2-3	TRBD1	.	TGTGCCAGCAGCTTCTGGACAGGGAACCCCGCTAGCACAGATACGCAGTATTTT	CASSFWTGNPASTDTQYF
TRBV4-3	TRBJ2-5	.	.	TGCGCCAGCAGCCGAGGCGAGGGAACCCCAGAGACCCAGTACTTC	CASSRGEGTPETQYF
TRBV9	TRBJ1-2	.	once	TGTGCCAGCAGTCGAGGGACAAATGGCTACACCTTC	CASSRGTNGYTF
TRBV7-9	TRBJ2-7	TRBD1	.	TGTGCCAGCAGCATAAAACGGGACAGGGTCCACGAGCAGTACTTC	CASSIKRDRVHEQYF
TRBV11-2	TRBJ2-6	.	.	TGTGCCAGCAGCTTGTTTGTCAGCTCTGGGGCCAACGTCCTGACTTTC	CASSLFVSSGANVLTF
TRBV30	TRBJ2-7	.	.	TGTGCCTGGCGGCCAGGGTCGGGCTACGAGCAGTACTTC	CAWRPGSGYEQYF
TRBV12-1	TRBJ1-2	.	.	TGTGCCAGCAGCAGGCAGGGGGCTAGAGGCTATGGCTACACCTTC	CASSRQGARGYGYTF
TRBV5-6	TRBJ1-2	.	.	TGTGCCAGCAGCTTGGGTCAGGGAATTCTTGGCTACACCTTC	CASSLGQGILGYTF
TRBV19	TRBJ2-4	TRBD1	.	TGTGCCAGTAGTACCGGGACAGGGAGGGCCAAAAACATTCAGTACTTC	CASSTGTGRAKNIQYF
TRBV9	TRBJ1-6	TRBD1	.	TGTGCCAGCAGCGTAGCTTCTGGACAGGTTATTAATTCACCCCTCCACTTT	CASSVASGQVINSPLHF
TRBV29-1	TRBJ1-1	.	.	TGCAGCGTCCAAGCGGGGTTTGAAGCTTTCTTT	CSVQAGFEAFF
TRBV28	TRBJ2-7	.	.	TGTGCCAGCGAGGACCCCAACAGGTACGAGCAGTACTTC	CASEDPNRYEQYF
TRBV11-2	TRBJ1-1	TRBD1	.	TGTGCCAGCAGCTTATACGGGACAGGGAGGATGAACACTGAAGCTTTCTTT	CASSLYGTGRMNTEAFF
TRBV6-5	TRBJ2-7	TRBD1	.	TGTGCCACCAGGACAGGACTCTACGAGCAGTACTTC	CATRTGLYEQYF
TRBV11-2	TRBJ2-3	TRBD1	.	TGTGCCAGCAGCGGAAGGACAGGGGGCGGCACAGATACGCAGTATTTT	CASSGRTGGGTDTQYF
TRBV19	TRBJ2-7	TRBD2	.	TGTTCTAGTAGTATAGCGGGGACCTACGAGCAGTACTTC	CSSSIAGTYEQYF
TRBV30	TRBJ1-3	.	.	TGTGCCTGGAGAGAGGCAGGAAACACCATATATTTT	CAWREAGNTIYF
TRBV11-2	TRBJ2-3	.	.	TGTGCCAGCAGCTTAGGGGGCTGGGGCACAGATACGCAGTATTTT	CASSLGGWGTDTQYF
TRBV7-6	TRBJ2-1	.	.	TGTGCCAGCAGCGAGACTCAGGGGCAGGCCTCCTACAATGAGCAGTTCTTC	CASSETQGQASYNEQFF
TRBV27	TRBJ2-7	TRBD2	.	TGTGCCAGCTCGGGAGGGGGCGAGCAGTACTTC	CASSGGGEQYF
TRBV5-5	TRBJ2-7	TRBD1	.	TGTGCCAGCAGCTTAATTGACAGGGATGACGACGAGCAGTACTTC	CASSLIDRDDDEQYF
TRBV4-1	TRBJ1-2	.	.	TGCGCCAGCAGCCAAGAGGAGAGGGTGGACTATGGCTACACCTTC	CASSQEERVDYGYTF
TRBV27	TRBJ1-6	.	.	TGTGCCAGCGGGGGGGACCCCTCACCCCTCCACTTT	CASGGDPSPLHF
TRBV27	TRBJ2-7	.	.	TGTGCCAGCAGTTTTCTTAGCTCCTACGAGCAGTACTTC	CASSFLSSYEQYF
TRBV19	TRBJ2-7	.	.	TGTGCCAGTAGTATACCGGGGTCCTACGAGCAGTACTTC	CASSIPGSYEQYF
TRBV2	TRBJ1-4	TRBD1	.	TGTGCCAGCACCTGGACCCAGGGGGGTGAAAAACTGTTTTTT	CASTWTQGGEKLFF
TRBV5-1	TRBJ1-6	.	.	TGCGCCAGCAGCCATTTAGGGGGTATGAATTCACCCCTCCACTTT	CASSHLGGMNSPLHF
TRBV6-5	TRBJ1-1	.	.	TGTGCCAGCAGTTACAGGGGGTCGTATTCTGAAGCTTTCTTT	CASSYRGSYSEAFF
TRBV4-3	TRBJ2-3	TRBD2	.	TGCGCCAGCAGCCAAGATCGGGCGGGGGGCCCCACAGATACGCAGTATTTT	CASSQDRAGGPTDTQYF
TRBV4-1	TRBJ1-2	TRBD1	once	TGCGCCAGCAGCCAAGTCCAGACAGGGAACTATGGCTACACCTTC	CASSQVQTGNYGYTF
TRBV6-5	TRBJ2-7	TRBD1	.	TGTGCCAGTAGGACAGGATCCTACGAGCAGTACTTC	CASRTGSYEQYF
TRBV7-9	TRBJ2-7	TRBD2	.	TGTGCCAGCAGCTACCCTGGGTCCCGGGGGGCCTACGAGCAGTACTTC	CASSYPGSRGAYEQYF
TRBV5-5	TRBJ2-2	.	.	TGTGCCAGCAGCTTGGCCGGGGGAAACACCGGGGAGCTGTTTTTT	CASSLAGGNTGELFF
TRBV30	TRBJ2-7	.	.	TGTGCCTGCTCCGGGACACTTATCTACGAGCAGTACTTC	CACSGTLIYEQYF
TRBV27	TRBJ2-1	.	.	TGTGCCAGCAGTTCAACAGGTAATTTTCTCGGGGAGCAGTTCTTC	CASSSTGNFLGEQFF
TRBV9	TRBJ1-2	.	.	TGTGCCAGCAGTGCCTACTCAGCGGGCGCGGCGGAAGGCTACACCTTC	CASSAYSAGAAEGYTF
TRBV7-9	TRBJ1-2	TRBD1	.	TGTGCCAGCAGCTCACTCGACCGGACAGGATTGGAATACGGCTACACCTTC	CASSSLDRTGLEYGYTF
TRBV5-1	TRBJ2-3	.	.	TGCGCCAGCAGCTCCAACAGGGAAGCAGATACGCAGTATTTT	CASSSNREADTQYF
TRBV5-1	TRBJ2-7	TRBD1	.	TGCGCCAGCAGCTTTATGACAGGGGGTCGAATCGAGCAGTACTTC	CASSFMTGGRIEQYF
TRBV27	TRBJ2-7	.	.	TGTGCCAGCAGTTTATCTCCCGGCTACGAGCAGTACTTC	CASSLSPGYEQYF
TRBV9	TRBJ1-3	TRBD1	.	TGTGCCAGCAGCGGGGAACAGGGGGATGGAAACACCATATATTTT	CASSGEQGDGNTIYF
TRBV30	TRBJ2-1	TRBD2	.	TGTGCCTCCGAAGCGGGGGGGAGCTCCTACAATGAGCAGTTCTTC	CASEAGGSSYNEQFF
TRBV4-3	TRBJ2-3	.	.	TGCGCCAGCAGCCAAGACTACTACACAGATACGCAGTATTTT	CASSQDYYTDTQYF
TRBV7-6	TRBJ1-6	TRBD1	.	TGTGCCAGCAGCCCAGGACAGGGTTCTTCCTCACCCCTCCACTTT	CASSPGQGSSSPLHF
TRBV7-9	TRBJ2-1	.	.	TGTGCCAGCCACCTTACTAGTGTCTCGGATGAGCAGTTCTTC	CASHLTSVSDEQFF
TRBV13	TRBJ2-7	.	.	TGTGCCAGCAGCTTAGGCGGCTCCTACGAGCAGTACTTC	CASSLGGSYEQYF
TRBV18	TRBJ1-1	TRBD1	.	TGTGCCAGCTCACAACACAGGGGGCTGGTCACTGAAGCTTTCTTT	CASSQHRGLVTEAFF
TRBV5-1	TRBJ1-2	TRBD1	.	TGCGCCAGCAGCTTCCGGACAGGGGCCTCTTTGTCAAATGGCTACACCTTC	CASSFRTGASLSNGYTF
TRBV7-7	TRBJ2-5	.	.	TGTGCCAGCAGCTCCGGGGAGGGGGGGGAAGAGACCCAGTACTTC	CASSSGEGGEETQYF
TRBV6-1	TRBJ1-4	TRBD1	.	TGTGCCAGCAGCCGTCGGACAGGGGAGAATGAAAAACTGTTTTTT	CASSRRTGENEKLFF
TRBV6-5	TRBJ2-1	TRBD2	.	TGTGCCAGCAGACCCCGGACTAGCGGGGCCAATGAGCAGTTCTTC	CASRPRTSGANEQFF